Shown below are 8 T cell receptor beta chains from a single sample sequenced in a study of blood T cell repertoires in COVID-19. Profiled with immunoSEQ multiplex PCR; TCRdb holds only in-frame clones, not every one. This table holds roughly 200,000 clones, about 84% found once. The sample comprised peripheral blood. The source of these receptors is a person aged 65 to 79 with COVID-19, enrolled during active disease.

The chain recombines TRBV7-2 with TRBJ1-2; tentative D call: TRBD1 (5 bases). V lost 2 bases and J lost 0, with 16 bases in between. This CDR3 comprises 17 residues. Germline CDR1 SGHTA, CDR2 FQGNSA. DNA for the CDR3: TGTGCCAGCAGCTTAATGATTGGGGGGAAGTCTAACTATGGCTACACCTTC. Residues: CASSLMIGGKSNYGYTF.

This rearrangement joins TRBV28 to TRBJ2-3, with D perhaps TRBD1 (6 bases). V was clipped by 8 bases and J by 4 bases, with 19 bases between them. CDR1 is MDHEN and CDR2 is SYDVKM in the germline V gene. CDR3 length: 15 residues. DNA for the CDR3: TGTGCCAGCGCCACAGCAGGGGTTTGGTCAGATACGCAGTATTTT. Translating it yields CASATAGVWSDTQYF.

The rearrangement links TRBV2 to TRBJ1-5; D call uncertain. V was trimmed by 3 bases and J by 7 bases, leaving 16 bases between them. The CDR3 sequence is 15 residues long. Germline-derived CDR1 and CDR2 are SNHLY and FYNNEI. DNA for the CDR3: TGTGCCAGCAGTGACAATATACCGGTCTTGCAGCCCCAGCATTTT. This translates into CASSDNIPVLQPQHF.

The chain employs TRBV28 and TRBJ1-2; D remains ambiguous. V lost 7 bases to trimming and J lost 4 bases, with 10 bases between them. The CDR3 sequence is 12 residues long. CDR1 is MDHEN and CDR2 is SYDVKM in the germline V gene. The CDR3 coding sequence is TGTGCCAGCAAAGCAACGGTCTATGGCTACACCTTC. It is translated as CASKATVYGYTF.

This clone has only one observation. V and J are TRBV19 and TRBJ1-4; unclear D gene. This CDR3 contains 15 residues. Germline CDR1 is LNHDA and CDR2 is SQIVND (reference sequence). The V end was cut by 0 bases, the J end by 6 bases, with 11 bases between. This chain's CDR3 is CASSIDLTRDEKLFF. CDR3 in DNA: TGTGCCAGTAGTATAGATCTAACGAGGGATGAAAAACTGTTTTTT.

The chain couples TRBV19 to TRBJ2-2, with a tentative D call TRBD1 (5 bases). CDR1 and CDR2 (germline): LNHDA, SQIVND (reference sequence). The CDR3 loop spans 14 amino acids. V dropped 4 bases and J dropped 0 bases, with 6 bases sitting between them. CDR3 sequence (DNA): TGTGCCAGTAGTACAGGGCCGAACACCGGGGAGCTGTTTTTT. This codes for CASSTGPNTGELFF.

The chain employs TRBV29-1 and TRBJ1-1, with D possibly matching TRBD1 (5 bases). With 7 bases removed from V and 7 bases from J, the gap between germline ends came to 19 bases. The germline V gene encodes CDR1 SQVTM and CDR2 ANQGSEA. CDR3 length: 13 residues. The CDR3 DNA reads as TGCAGCGCCAAAACTACAGGAGCGGGTGAAGCTTTCTTT. Protein: CSAKTTGAGEAFF.

The V and J genes are TRBV6-2 or TRBV6-3 and TRBJ2-5, with TRBD2 identical over 9 bases. Germline V gene lookup returns CDR1 MNHEY and CDR2 SVGEGT. J was trimmed by 7 bases and V by 4 bases; bases with no gene match: 19. This CDR3 has 18 amino acids. Here the CDR3 DNA reads TGTGCCAGCAGTTCCCGAGCCACCAGCGGGGGGAAAGGAGGGACCCAGTACTTC. Its translation is CASSSRATSGGKGGTQYF.